One and the same sample provided the 3 T cell receptor beta chains below, sequenced in a study of blood T cell repertoires in COVID-19. This table comes from immunoSEQ multiplex PCR, and its TCRdb copy is limited to in-frame clones, with some not included. Seen here are 45,000 to 65,000 clones, roughly 87% observed once, and the top ten hold 6.5% to 8%. Sequencing used peripheral blood. These receptors were obtained from a middle-aged man with active COVID-19.

V and J are TRBV2 and TRBJ2-1, with 10 bases aligning to TRBD2. This CDR3 region has 19 residues. Trimming removed 3 bases from V and 1 base from J; junction bases left unmatched: 12. Germline assignment: CDR1 SNHLY and CDR2 FYNNEI. As DNA, the CDR3 is TGTGCCAGCAGTGACGGCTTAGGGGCTAGCGGGAGATCCTACAATGAGCAGTTCTTC. Translating gives CASSDGLGASGRSYNEQFF.

The chain couples TRBV29-1 to TRBJ1-2; D not certain. Germline V lookup: CDR1 SQVTM, CDR2 ANQGSEA. Between the trimmed V and J ends, which lost 3 bases and 4 bases, there was a span of 9 bases. CDR3 length equals 12 residues. In DNA, the CDR3 is TGCAGCGTTGACGAACCCAGCTATGGCTACACCTTC. Residues: CSVDEPSYGYTF.

The genes are TRBV5-1 and TRBJ2-5; TRBD2 matches at 11 bases. Trimming took 7 bases from V and 9 from J; bases not matched to a gene: 17. The CDR3 runs 16 residues. Germline CDR1 reads SGHRS; CDR2 reads YFSETQ. The CDR3 reads CASQIGLAGGLRAQYF. For the CDR3, the DNA is TGCGCCAGCCAAATCGGCCTAGCGGGGGGCCTTAGGGCCCAGTACTTC. Looking up the rest from reference TRBV5-1 and TRBJ2-5 gives the full variable domain: KAGVTQTPRYLIKTRGQQVTLSCSPISGHRSVSWYQQTPGQGLQFLFEYFSETQRNKGNFPGRFSGRQFSNSRSEMNVSTLELGDSALYLCASQIGLAGGLRAQYFGPGTRLLVL.